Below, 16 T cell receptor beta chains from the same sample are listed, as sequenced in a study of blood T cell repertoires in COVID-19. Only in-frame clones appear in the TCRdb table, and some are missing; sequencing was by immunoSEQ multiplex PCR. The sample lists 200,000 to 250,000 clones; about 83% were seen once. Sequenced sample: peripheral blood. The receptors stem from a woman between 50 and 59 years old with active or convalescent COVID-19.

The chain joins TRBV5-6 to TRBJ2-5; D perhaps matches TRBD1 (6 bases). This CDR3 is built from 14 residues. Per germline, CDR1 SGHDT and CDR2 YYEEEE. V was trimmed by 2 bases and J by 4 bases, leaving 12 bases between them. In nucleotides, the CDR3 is TGTGCCAGCAGCTTACAGGGATCGGCAGAGACCCAGTACTTC. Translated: CASSLQGSAETQYF.

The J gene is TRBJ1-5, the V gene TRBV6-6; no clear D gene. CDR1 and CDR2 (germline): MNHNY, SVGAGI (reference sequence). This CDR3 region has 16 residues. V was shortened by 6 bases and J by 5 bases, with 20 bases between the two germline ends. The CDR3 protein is CASSPPELGIDQPQHF. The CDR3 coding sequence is TGTGCCAGCAGCCCGCCCGAACTAGGGATAGATCAGCCCCAGCATTTT.

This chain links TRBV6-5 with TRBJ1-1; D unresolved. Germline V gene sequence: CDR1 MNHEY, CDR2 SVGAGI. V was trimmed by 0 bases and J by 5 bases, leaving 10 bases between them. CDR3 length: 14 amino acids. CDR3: CASSYSTRLTEAFF. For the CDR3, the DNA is TGTGCCAGCAGTTACTCGACCAGACTGACTGAAGCTTTCTTT.

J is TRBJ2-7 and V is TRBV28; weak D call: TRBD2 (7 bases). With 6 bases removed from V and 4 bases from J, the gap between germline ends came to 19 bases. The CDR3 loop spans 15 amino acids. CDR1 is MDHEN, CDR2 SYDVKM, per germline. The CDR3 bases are TGTGCCAGCAGCCTGGGGGGGGCCGTGGTGTACGAGCAGTACTTC. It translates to CASSLGGAVVYEQYF.

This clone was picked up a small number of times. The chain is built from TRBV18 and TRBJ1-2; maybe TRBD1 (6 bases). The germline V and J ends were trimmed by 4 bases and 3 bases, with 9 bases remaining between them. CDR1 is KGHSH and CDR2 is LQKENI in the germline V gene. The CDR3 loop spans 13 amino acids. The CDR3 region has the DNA TGTGCCAGCTCACAGGACAGAGACTATGGCTACACCTTC. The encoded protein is CASSQDRDYGYTF.

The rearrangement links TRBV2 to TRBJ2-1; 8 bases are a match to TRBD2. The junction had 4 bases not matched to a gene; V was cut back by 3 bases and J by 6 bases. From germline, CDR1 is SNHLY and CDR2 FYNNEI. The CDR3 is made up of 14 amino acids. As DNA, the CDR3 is TGTGCCAGCAGTGATTCTAGCGGGCGCAATGAGCAGTTCTTC. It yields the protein CASSDSSGRNEQFF.

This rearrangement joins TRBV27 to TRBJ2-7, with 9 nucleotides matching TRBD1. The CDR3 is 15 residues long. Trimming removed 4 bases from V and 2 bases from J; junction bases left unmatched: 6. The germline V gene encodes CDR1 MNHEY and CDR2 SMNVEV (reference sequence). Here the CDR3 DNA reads TGTGCCAGCAGTTCCCCCGGGACAGGGACCTACGAGCAGTACTTC. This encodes CASSSPGTGTYEQYF.

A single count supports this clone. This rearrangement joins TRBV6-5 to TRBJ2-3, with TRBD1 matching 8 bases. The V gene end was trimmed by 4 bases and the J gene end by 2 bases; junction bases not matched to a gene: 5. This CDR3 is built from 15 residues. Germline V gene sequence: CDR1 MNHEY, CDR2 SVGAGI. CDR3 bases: TGTGCCAGCAGTTTCTTACAGGGGGTCACAGATACGCAGTATTTT. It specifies CASSFLQGVTDTQYF.

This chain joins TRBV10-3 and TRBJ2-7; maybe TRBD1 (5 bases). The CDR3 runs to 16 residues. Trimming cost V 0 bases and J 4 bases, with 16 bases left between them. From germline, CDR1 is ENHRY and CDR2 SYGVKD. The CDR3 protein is CAISESPRLGQYEQYF. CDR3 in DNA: TGTGCCATCAGTGAGTCCCCCCGGCTAGGACAATACGAGCAGTACTTC.

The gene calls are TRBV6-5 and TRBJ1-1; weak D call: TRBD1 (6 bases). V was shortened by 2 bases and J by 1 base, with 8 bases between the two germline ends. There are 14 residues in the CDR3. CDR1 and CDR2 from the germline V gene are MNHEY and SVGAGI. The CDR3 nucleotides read TGTGCCAGCAGTTACGGGACAACGAACACTGAAGCTTTCTTT. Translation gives CASSYGTTNTEAFF.

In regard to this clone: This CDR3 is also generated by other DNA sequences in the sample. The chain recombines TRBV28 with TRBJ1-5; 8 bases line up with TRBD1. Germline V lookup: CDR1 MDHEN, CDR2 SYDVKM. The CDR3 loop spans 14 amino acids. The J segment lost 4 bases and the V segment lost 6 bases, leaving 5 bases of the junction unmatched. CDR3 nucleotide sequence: TGTGCCAGCAGACCAACAGGGGGAAATCAGCCCCAGCATTTT. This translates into CASRPTGGNQPQHF.

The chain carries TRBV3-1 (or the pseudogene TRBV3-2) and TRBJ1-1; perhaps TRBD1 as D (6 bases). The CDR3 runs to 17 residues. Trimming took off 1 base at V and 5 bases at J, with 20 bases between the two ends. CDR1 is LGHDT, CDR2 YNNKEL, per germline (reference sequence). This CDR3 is CASSQVPGHDLGTEAFF. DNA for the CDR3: TGTGCCAGCAGCCAAGTCCCGGGACACGACTTAGGGACTGAAGCTTTCTTT.

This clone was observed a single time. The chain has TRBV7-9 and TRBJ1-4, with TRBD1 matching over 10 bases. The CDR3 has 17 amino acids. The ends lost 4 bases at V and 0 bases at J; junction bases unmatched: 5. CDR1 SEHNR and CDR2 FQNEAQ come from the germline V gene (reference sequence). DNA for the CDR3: TGTGCCAGCAGCTCCGGGACAGGGGCCGCAACTAATGAAAAACTGTTTTTT. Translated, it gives CASSSGTGAATNEKLFF.

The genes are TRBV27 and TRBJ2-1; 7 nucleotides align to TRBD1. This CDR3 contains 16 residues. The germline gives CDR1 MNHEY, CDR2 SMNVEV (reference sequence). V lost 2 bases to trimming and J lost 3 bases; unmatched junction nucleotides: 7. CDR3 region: CASSLRTTGVYNEQFF. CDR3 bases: TGTGCCAGCAGTTTACGTACTACAGGGGTCTACAATGAGCAGTTCTTC.

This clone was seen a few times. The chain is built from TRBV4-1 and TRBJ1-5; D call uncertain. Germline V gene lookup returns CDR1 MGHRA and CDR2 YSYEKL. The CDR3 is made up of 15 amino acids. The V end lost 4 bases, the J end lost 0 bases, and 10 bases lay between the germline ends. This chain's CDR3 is CASSLRALSNQPQHF. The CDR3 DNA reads TGCGCCAGCAGCCTGCGAGCTCTTAGCAATCAGCCCCAGCATTTT.

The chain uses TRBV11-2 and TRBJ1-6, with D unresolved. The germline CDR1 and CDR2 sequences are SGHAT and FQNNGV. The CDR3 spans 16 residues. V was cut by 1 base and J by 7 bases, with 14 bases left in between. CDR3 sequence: CASSLVRNGLNSPLHF. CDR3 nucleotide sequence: TGTGCCAGCAGCTTAGTGAGGAACGGCCTGAATTCACCCCTCCACTTT.